The clone carrying this T cell receptor beta chain is labeled medium-sized (0.01 to 0.1%) based on frequency. Antigen: not known. Naive cells were sorted as CD45RO-, CCR7+, CD27+ and CD95-. CDR3 length: 15 residues. CDR1 and CDR2 from the germline V gene are MNHNY and SVGAGI (reference sequence). Libraries were UMI-labeled 5' RACE TRB cDNA. Following a re-call of the 5' RACE reads, TCRdb has one entry per CDR3 protein and lacks DNA. The sample features about 6,800 distinct CDR3 sequences, with approximately 1.3% in its top ten. The data stem from a study of CXCR3-negative and CXCR3-positive naive CD8 T cells. General study findings and limits: When CXCR3-positive naive cells were set against CXCR3-negative naive cells, the former had more hydrophobic TRB CDR3s. TRBV-TRBJ usage matched between naive CXCR3-negative and CXCR3-positive cells but not between memory cells.

Sequences were obtained from naive CXCR3+ CD8+ T cells from blood. The subset denotes: CD45RO-CCR7+CD27+CD95- naive CD8+ T cells expressing CXCR3 (TNR3+). The TCR comes from a human donor in good health. Some clones in this sample may be carry-over from other donors' samples. The chain combines TRBV6-6 with TRBJ2-5; TCRdb's assignment of TRBD2 cannot be checked, as there is no DNA. CDR3 sequence reads: CASSPPGLYQETQYF.